Included here is one T cell receptor (beta chain) sequence, with context. There is no known antigen for this receptor. No per-base quality is available; no much larger clone lies one base away. The method was RT-PCR. Reads for this sample came from an Illumina HiSeq 2500. The public reads were reanalyzed by TCRdb: fastp trimming at Q25, MiXCR alignment, in-frame beta chains only. Rows are unified per CDR3 protein, each entry keeping the most common DNA and genes. This sample holds hundreds of thousands of distinct CDR3 sequences; 16% were observed only once. The ten biggest clones cover less than 4% of the sample. CDR1 and CDR2 are read off the germline V gene as SGHVS and FQNEAQ. Trimming removed 5 bases from V and 6 bases from J; the gene matches leave 9 bases unexplained. Measured from the cysteine to the phenylalanine, the CDR3 is 15 residues long. Just the 45-base CDR3 DNA is kept, in frame starting at base 1.

This record comes from a study of response to subunit inactivated influenza vaccine (dated by TCRdb to the late 2010s). Looking at the study overall: The study used deep quantitative T cell receptor repertoire profiling to track responses to a trivalent subunit inactivated influenza vaccine.

Study-wide findings and limitations: The authors proposed that each seasonal influenza vaccination may bring in only a limited number of new T cells.

Recombination joined TRBV7-8 with TRBJ2-4; the central 8 bases match TRBD2. The source was CD4+ T cells sorted from PBMCs, collected less than 25 months after vaccination. The source of this sequence is a man between 50 and 75 years old who received an inactivated influenza vaccine. Donor details come from another sample of the same person, matched by shared clones. The DNA sequence is TGTGCCAGCAGCATTACCGGGACTAGAGGAAACATTCAGTACTTC. It translates to CASSITGTRGNIQYF.